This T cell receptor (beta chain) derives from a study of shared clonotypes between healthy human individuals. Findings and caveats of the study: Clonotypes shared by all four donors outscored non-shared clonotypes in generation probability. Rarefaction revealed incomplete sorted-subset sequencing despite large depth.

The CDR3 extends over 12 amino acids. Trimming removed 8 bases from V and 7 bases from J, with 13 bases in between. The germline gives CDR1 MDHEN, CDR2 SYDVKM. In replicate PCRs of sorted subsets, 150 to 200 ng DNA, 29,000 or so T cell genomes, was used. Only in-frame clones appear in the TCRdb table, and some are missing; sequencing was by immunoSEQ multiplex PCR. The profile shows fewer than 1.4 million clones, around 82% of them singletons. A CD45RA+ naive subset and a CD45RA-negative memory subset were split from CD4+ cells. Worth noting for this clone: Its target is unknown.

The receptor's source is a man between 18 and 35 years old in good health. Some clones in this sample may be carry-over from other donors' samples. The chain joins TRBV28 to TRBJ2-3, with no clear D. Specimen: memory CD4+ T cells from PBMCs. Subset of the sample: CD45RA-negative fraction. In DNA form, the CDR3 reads TGTGCCAGCTCTCTGGTTGTGAATACGCAGTATTTT. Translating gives CASSLVVNTQYF.